These 32 T cell receptor beta chains were all obtained from the same sample, sequenced in a study of blood T cell repertoires in COVID-19. The protocol was immunoSEQ multiplex PCR, while the TCRdb copy is restricted to in-frame clones and leaves out a portion. The table lists around 330,000 clones, around 90% of them singletons. Sequenced input: PBMCs or T cells enriched from blood (not recorded which). These receptors all come from a man in his 60s who had recovered from COVID-19.

This clone was seen only once. This chain uses TRBV11-1 with TRBJ1-2, with 9 bases lining up with TRBD1. The J segment lost 8 bases and the V segment lost 4 bases, leaving 11 bases of the junction unmatched. The germline gives CDR1 SGHAT, CDR2 FQDESV (reference sequence). The CDR3 sequence is 15 residues long. DNA for the CDR3: TGTGCCAGCAGCTGGGGACAGGGAGTCCGACAGGGCTACACCTTC. Protein product: CASSWGQGVRQGYTF.

The rearrangement links TRBV5-1 to TRBJ2-3, with 10 bases lining up with TRBD2. Per germline, CDR1 SGHRS and CDR2 YFSETQ. Unmatched junction bases numbered 14, after V lost 4 bases and J lost 6 bases. The CDR3 sequence is 17 residues long. The CDR3, as DNA: TGCGCCAGCAGCCCCTCGTGGAGCGGGAGGGCAGTGGATACGCAGTATTTT. This sequence encodes CASSPSWSGRAVDTQYF.

This clone was picked up a small number of times. The chain couples TRBV2 to TRBJ1-5; perhaps TRBD1 as D (5 bases). CDR3 length: 15 amino acids. Trimming removed 3 bases from V and 5 bases from J, with 14 bases in between. The V gene's germline CDR1 is SNHLY and CDR2 FYNNEI. The CDR3 loop is CASSERTGGDQPQHF. Here the CDR3 DNA reads TGTGCCAGCAGTGAGAGGACTGGGGGGGATCAGCCCCAGCATTTT.

This clone was recorded only once. The rearrangement links TRBV6-5 to TRBJ2-7; D possibly corresponds to TRBD1 (5 bases). Germline V gene data show CDR1 as MNHEY and CDR2 as SVGAGI. Trimming removed 7 bases at V and 2 bases at J, with 15 bases between. This CDR3 has 14 amino acids. The CDR3 sequence: CASIQLGRTYEQYF. DNA of the CDR3: TGTGCCAGCATTCAGCTGGGGCGGACCTACGAGCAGTACTTC.

V gene TRBV5-1 combines with J gene TRBJ2-2; D might be TRBD1 (6 bases). Germline assignment: CDR1 SGHRS and CDR2 YFSETQ. The germline V and J ends were trimmed by 4 bases and 5 bases, with 15 bases remaining between them. There are 15 residues in the CDR3. CDR3 nucleotide sequence: TGCGCCAGCAGCCACGAACAGGGCGGGACCGGGGAGCTGTTTTTT. Amino acids: CASSHEQGGTGELFF.

Only a few counts were recorded for this clone. The genes are TRBV5-1 and TRBJ1-4; 7 positions match TRBD1. Trimming took 4 bases from V and 5 from J; bases not matched to a gene: 5. CDR3 length: 14 amino acids. CDR1 and CDR2 from the germline V gene are SGHRS and YFSETQ. In nucleotides, the CDR3 is TGCGCCAGCAGCCCCGGGACAGAGAATGAAAAACTGTTTTTT. Protein product: CASSPGTENEKLFF.

In the case of this clone: A read error may produce the germline difference seen at one junction end. The chain joins TRBV5-6 to TRBJ2-4; 10 bases match TRBD1. CDR1 SGHDT and CDR2 YYEEEE come from the germline V gene. This CDR3 is built from 16 residues. CDR3 DNA: TGTGCCAGCAACTTGGGGGGGACAGGGGATAAAAACATTCAGTACTTC. It is translated as CASNLGGTGDKNIQYF.

V is TRBV7-2 and J is TRBJ2-1; 12 bases are a match to TRBD2. V lost 5 bases to trimming and J lost 7 bases; unmatched junction nucleotides: 9. This CDR3 spans 16 amino acids. The germline V gene encodes CDR1 SGHTA and CDR2 FQGNSA. The CDR3, as DNA: TGTGCCAGCAGCGCTTCTAGCGGGAGGGCGGTTAATGAGCAGTTCTTC. Its protein product is CASSASSGRAVNEQFF.

The rearrangement uses TRBV24-1 and TRBJ1-6, with TRBD1 as a possible D gene (6 bases). This CDR3 is 14 amino acids long. Trimming cost V 9 bases and J 8 bases, with 16 bases left between them. The germline CDR1 and CDR2 sequences are KGHDR and SFDVKD. As DNA, the CDR3 is TGTGCCACCGTCTCCCGACAGGAGGATTCACCCCTCCACTTT. It encodes CATVSRQEDSPLHF.

J is TRBJ1-2 and V is TRBV5-1; 8 bases are a match to TRBD1. The junction had 8 bases not matched to a gene; V was cut back by 4 bases and J by 0 bases. The CDR3 extends over 16 amino acids. CDR1 and CDR2 from the germline V gene are SGHRS and YFSETQ. CDR3 sequence reads: CASSRDRSATNYGYTF. The DNA for the CDR3 is TGCGCCAGCAGCCGGGACAGGTCCGCTACTAACTATGGCTACACCTTC.

The V gene is TRBV7-2, the J gene TRBJ2-4; D remains unclear. CDR1 is SGHTA, CDR2 FQGNSA, per germline. The CDR3 runs to 15 residues. Trimming removed 1 base from V and 3 bases from J, with 10 bases in between. CDR3 nucleotides: TGTGCCAGCAGCTTAGACGGTTCTGTCAAAAACATTCAGTACTTC. This codes for CASSLDGSVKNIQYF.

The rearrangement joins TRBV9 to TRBJ2-2, with a weak D call TRBD2 (5 bases). Germline V gives CDR1 SGDLS, CDR2 YYNGEE. The ends were cut back, 3 bases at V and 9 bases at J, with 12 bases in the middle. The CDR3 is 13 residues long. The chain's CDR3 is CASSAMDGRELFF. CDR3 DNA: TGTGCCAGCAGCGCCATGGACGGGAGGGAGCTGTTTTTT.

This chain links TRBV9 with TRBJ2-1; 11 bases line up with TRBD2. Germline CDR1 and CDR2: SGDLS and YYNGEE. The CDR3 loop spans 16 amino acids. Germline trimming cut 4 bases from V and 7 bases from J; bases unmatched to any gene: 10. The CDR3 reads CASSPNPGTSGNEQFF. CDR3 nucleotides: TGTGCCAGCAGCCCCAATCCCGGGACTAGCGGAAATGAGCAGTTCTTC. Supplemented by reference TRBV9 and TRBJ2-1, the full variable domain reads DSGVTQTPKHLITATGQRVTLRCSPRSGDLSVYWYQQSLDQGLQFLIQYYNGEERAKGNILERFSAQQFPDLHSELNLSSLELGDSALYFCASSPNPGTSGNEQFFGPGTRLTVL.

As DNA, the CDR3 is TGTGCCAGCAGCTTAGTTATAGGGGGTGACAGGGAGTACTTC. Protein: CASSLVIGGDREYF. This sequence joins TRBV7-2 and TRBJ2-7, with 7 positions matching TRBD1. The CDR3 has 14 residues. Germline CDR1 is SGHTA and CDR2 is FQGNSA. The V gene end was trimmed by 1 base and the J gene end by 11 bases; junction bases not matched to a gene: 11.

This clone has more than one count but fewer than ten. This chain uses TRBV4-1 with TRBJ1-3; TRBD1 agrees at 9 bases. Germline loops: CDR1 MGHRA, CDR2 YSYEKL. This CDR3 has 17 residues. V gave up 2 bases and J gave up 2 bases; unmatched junction bases: 7. The CDR3 DNA sequence: TGCGCCAGCAGCCAACTTAACAGGGGGCGAACTGGAAACACCATATATTTT. Translated, it gives CASSQLNRGRTGNTIYF.

This chain connects TRBV5-4 to TRBJ2-5, with 8 bases identical to TRBD1. With V trimmed by 4 bases and J by 5 bases, 7 bases remained unmatched. This CDR3 contains 14 residues. Germline lookup yields CDR1 SGHNT and CDR2 YYREEE (reference sequence). The CDR3 DNA follows: TGTGCCAGCAGCACCGGACAGGGCCTCGAGACCCAGTACTTC. Residues: CASSTGQGLETQYF.

This chain links TRBV9 with TRBJ1-2, with 10 bases identical to TRBD1. Germline V gene data show CDR1 as SGDLS and CDR2 as YYNGEE. With V trimmed by 3 bases and J by 4 bases, 6 bases remained unmatched. The CDR3 runs 15 residues. CDR3 loop: CASSGQGALVYGYTF. The CDR3 DNA reads as TGTGCCAGCAGCGGACAGGGGGCGCTGGTCTATGGCTACACCTTC.

The V gene is TRBV11-3, the J gene TRBJ2-5, with 7 nucleotides matching TRBD1. The length of the CDR3 is 16 residues. J lost 2 bases, V lost 5 bases, and 11 bases had no gene match. CDR1 and CDR2 from the germline V gene are SGHNT and YENEEA. CDR3 amino acids: CASSPGGRGHQETQYF. The CDR3 DNA follows: TGTGCCAGCAGCCCAGGGGGAAGGGGCCATCAAGAGACCCAGTACTTC.

This sequence joins TRBV18 and TRBJ2-2; 7 bases map to TRBD2. Germline assignment: CDR1 KGHSH and CDR2 LQKENI. The CDR3 sequence is 18 residues long. J gave up 4 bases and V 8 bases, and 19 bases lay outside the gene matches. Here the CDR3 DNA reads TGTGCCAGCACAATACTGGGGACTATAGGAGGGAGCACCGGGGAGCTGTTTTTT. Translation gives CASTILGTIGGSTGELFF.

This chain joins TRBV9 and TRBJ1-6; D is undetermined. Germline CDR1 and CDR2: SGDLS and YYNGEE. This CDR3 has 15 amino acids. With 0 bases removed from V and 0 bases from J, the gap between germline ends came to 4 bases. The CDR3 is CASSVGSSYNSPLHF. The CDR3 nucleotides read TGTGCCAGCAGCGTAGGGAGCTCCTATAATTCACCCCTCCACTTT.

This clone appeared a single time. The chain combines TRBV5-1 with TRBJ2-3; 8 bases align to TRBD2. The J segment lost 5 bases and the V segment lost 0 bases, leaving 5 bases of the junction unmatched. The CDR3 is 15 residues long. Germline values: CDR1 SGHRS, CDR2 YFSETQ. The CDR3 nucleotides read TGCGCCAGCAGCTTGGATGCGGGAGGAGGAGATACGCAGTATTTT. It yields the protein CASSLDAGGGDTQYF.

The chain has TRBV5-4 and TRBJ2-1, with a weak D call TRBD2 (5 bases). The CDR3 contains 13 residues. V lost 4 bases and J 8 bases, leaving 13 bases between the germline ends. The V gene's germline CDR1 is SGHNT and CDR2 YYREEE (reference sequence). CDR3 sequence: CASSPTGIYEQFF. CDR3 in DNA: TGTGCCAGCAGCCCCACGGGGATATATGAGCAGTTCTTC.

Here the CDR3 DNA reads TGTGCCAGCAGGGAAAGACAGGTTAGCTCCTACGAGCAGTACTTC. Its translation is CASRERQVSSYEQYF. This sequence joins TRBV2 and TRBJ2-7, with TRBD1 as a possible D gene (6 bases). This CDR3 has 15 residues. V was shortened by 6 bases and J by 0 bases, with 15 bases between the two germline ends. CDR1 and CDR2 (germline): SNHLY, FYNNEI.

The genes are TRBV9 and TRBJ1-2; 10 bases align to TRBD1. V shed 1 base, J shed 4 bases, and the junction held 7 bases outside the gene matches. The germline gives CDR1 SGDLS, CDR2 YYNGEE. The CDR3 loop spans 16 amino acids. The CDR3 protein is CASSVSGQGELYGYTF. The CDR3, as DNA: TGTGCCAGCAGCGTATCCGGACAGGGGGAACTCTATGGCTACACCTTC. Based on the CDR3 plus reference TRBV9 and TRBJ1-2, the full variable domain is DSGVTQTPKHLITATGQRVTLRCSPRSGDLSVYWYQQSLDQGLQFLIQYYNGEERAKGNILERFSAQQFPDLHSELNLSSLELGDSALYFCASSVSGQGELYGYTFGSGTRLTVV.

The rearrangement links TRBV20-1 to TRBJ2-2; D possibly corresponds to TRBD2 (5 bases). The CDR3 spans 13 residues. Germline-derived CDR1 and CDR2 are DFQATT and SNEGSKA (reference sequence). Trimming removed 3 bases from V and 6 bases from J, with 11 bases in between. The CDR3 here is CSASFRGAGELFF. Here the CDR3 DNA reads TGCAGTGCTAGTTTTCGGGGTGCCGGGGAGCTGTTTTTT.

The sample holds a few counts of this clone. The CDR3 spells CASSPWTSGETQYF. In DNA, the CDR3 is TGTGCCAGCAGCCCCTGGACTAGCGGAGAGACCCAGTACTTC. The chain employs TRBV14 and TRBJ2-5; 10 nucleotides agree with TRBD2. Germline CDR1 and CDR2: SGHDN and FVKESK. V shed 4 bases and J 4 bases; nucleotides not matched to a gene: 3. The CDR3 has 14 amino acids.

The chain uses TRBV15 and TRBJ2-7, with TRBD2 matching over 9 bases. The trim removed 5 bases at V and 3 bases at J, leaving 11 bases unmatched. The CDR3 spans 16 residues. Germline V CDR1 and CDR2: LNHNV, YYDKDF (reference sequence). The CDR3 protein is CATSSFGLAKVYEQYF. Here the CDR3 DNA reads TGTGCCACCAGCTCTTTCGGACTAGCGAAGGTCTACGAGCAGTACTTC.

The chain carries TRBV10-1 and TRBJ2-7, with 8 bases aligning to TRBD2. The germline V gene has CDR1 WNHNN and CDR2 SYGVQD (reference sequence). The CDR3 is made up of 12 amino acids. Trimming at V came to 10 bases and at J to 2 bases, leaving 4 bases not matched to a gene. The DNA for the CDR3 is TGCGCCAAGACTAGCGTAGCCTACGAGCAGTACTTC. It translates to CAKTSVAYEQYF.

The chain combines TRBV5-1 with TRBJ1-4, with 9 bases matching TRBD1. In germline, CDR1 is SGHRS, CDR2 YFSETQ. CDR3 length: 14 amino acids. V dropped 4 bases and J dropped 8; count of bases not matched to a gene: 6. CDR3 DNA sequence: TGCGCCAGCAGCACCGGGACAGGGAAAGAAAAACTGTTTTTT. It codes for CASSTGTGKEKLFF.

The V call is TRBV2, the J call TRBJ2-1; TRBD2 aligns across 8 bases. Germline V lookup: CDR1 SNHLY, CDR2 FYNNEI. CDR3 length: 14 residues. The trim removed 8 bases at V and 4 bases at J, leaving 7 bases unmatched. In DNA form, the CDR3 reads TGTGCCAGCGCCGGGGGGGCGGTATACAATGAGCAGTTCTTC. This encodes CASAGGAVYNEQFF.

V gene TRBV19 combines with J gene TRBJ2-3, with TRBD2 as a possible D gene (5 bases). From germline, CDR1 is LNHDA and CDR2 SQIVND (reference sequence). V was clipped by 5 bases and J by 2 bases, with 20 bases between them. The CDR3 is 17 residues long. The CDR3 DNA follows: TGTGCCAGTAGTTCCCCCGGGGTCTTTTCTTTCACAGATACGCAGTATTTT. Its protein product is CASSSPGVFSFTDTQYF.

V and J are TRBV28 and TRBJ2-1; TRBD1 is a possible D gene (6 bases). V was pared by 5 bases and J by 6 bases, with 20 bases between. This CDR3 contains 16 residues. CDR1 is MDHEN and CDR2 is SYDVKM in the germline V gene. This CDR3 reads CASSDPFGQGINEQFF. The CDR3, as DNA: TGTGCCAGCAGTGACCCTTTTGGGCAGGGGATCAATGAGCAGTTCTTC. Full variable domain (missing parts from reference TRBV28 and TRBJ2-1): DVKVTQSSRYLVKRTGEKVFLECVQDMDHENMFWYRQDPGLGLRLIYFSYDVKMKEKGDIPEGYSVSREKKERFSLILESASTNQTSMYLCASSDPFGQGINEQFFGPGTRLTVL.